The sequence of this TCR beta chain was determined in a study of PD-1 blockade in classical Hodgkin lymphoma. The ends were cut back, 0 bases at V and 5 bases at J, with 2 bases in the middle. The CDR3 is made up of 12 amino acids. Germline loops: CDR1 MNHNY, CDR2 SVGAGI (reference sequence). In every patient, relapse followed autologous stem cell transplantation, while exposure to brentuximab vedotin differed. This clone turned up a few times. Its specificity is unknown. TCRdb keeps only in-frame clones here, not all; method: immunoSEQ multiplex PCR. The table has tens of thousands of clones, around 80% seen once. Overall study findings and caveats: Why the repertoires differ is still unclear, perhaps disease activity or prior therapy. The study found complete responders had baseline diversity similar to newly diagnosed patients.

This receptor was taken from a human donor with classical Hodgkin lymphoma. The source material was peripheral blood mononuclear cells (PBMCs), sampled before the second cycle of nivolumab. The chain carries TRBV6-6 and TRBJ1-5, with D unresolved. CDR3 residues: CASSYSDQPQHF. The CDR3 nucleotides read TGTGCCAGCAGTTACTCTGATCAGCCCCAGCATTTT.